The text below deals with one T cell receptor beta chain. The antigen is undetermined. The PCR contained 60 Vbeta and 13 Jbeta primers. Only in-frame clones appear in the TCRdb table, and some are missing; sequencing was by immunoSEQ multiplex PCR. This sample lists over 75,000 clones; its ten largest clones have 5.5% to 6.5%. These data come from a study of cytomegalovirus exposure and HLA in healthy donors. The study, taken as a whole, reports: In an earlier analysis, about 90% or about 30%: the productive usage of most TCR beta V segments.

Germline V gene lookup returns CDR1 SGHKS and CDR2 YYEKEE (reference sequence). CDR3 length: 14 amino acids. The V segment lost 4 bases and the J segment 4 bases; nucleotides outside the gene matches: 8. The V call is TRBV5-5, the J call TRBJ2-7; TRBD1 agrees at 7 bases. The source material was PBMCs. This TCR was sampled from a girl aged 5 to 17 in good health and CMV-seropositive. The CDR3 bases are TGTGCCAGCAGCCCCTGGGGACAGCCTTACGAGCAGTACGTC. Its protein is CASSPWGQPYEQYV.